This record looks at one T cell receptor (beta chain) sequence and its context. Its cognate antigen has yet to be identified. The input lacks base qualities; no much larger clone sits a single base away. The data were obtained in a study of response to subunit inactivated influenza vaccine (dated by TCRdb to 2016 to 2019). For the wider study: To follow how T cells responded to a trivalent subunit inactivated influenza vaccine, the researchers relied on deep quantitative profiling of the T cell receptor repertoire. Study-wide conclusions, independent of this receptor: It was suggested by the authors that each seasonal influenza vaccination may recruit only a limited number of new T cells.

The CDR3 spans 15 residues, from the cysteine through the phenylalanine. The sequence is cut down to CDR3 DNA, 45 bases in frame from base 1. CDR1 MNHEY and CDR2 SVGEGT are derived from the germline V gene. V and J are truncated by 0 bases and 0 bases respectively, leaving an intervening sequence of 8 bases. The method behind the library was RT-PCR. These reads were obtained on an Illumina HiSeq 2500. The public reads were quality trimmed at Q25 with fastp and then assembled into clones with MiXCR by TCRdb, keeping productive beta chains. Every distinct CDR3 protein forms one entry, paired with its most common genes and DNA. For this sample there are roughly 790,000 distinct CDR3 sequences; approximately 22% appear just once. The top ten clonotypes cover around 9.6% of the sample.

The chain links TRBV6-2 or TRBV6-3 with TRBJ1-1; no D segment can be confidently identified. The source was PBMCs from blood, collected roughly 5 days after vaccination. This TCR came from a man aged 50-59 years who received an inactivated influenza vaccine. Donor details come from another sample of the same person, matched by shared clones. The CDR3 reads CASSYSQIMNTEAFF. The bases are TGTGCCAGCAGTTACTCCCAGATAATGAACACTGAAGCTTTCTTT.